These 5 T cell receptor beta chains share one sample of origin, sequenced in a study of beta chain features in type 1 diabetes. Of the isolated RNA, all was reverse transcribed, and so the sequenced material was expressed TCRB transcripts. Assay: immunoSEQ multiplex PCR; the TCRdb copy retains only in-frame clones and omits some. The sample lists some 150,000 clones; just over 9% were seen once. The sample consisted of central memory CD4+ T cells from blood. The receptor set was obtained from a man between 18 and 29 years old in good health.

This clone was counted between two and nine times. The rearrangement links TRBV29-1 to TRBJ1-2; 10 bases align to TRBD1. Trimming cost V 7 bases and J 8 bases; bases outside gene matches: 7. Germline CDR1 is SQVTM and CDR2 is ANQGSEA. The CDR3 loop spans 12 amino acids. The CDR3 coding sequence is TGCAGCGGCAGACAGGGGGCAGGCGGCTACACCTTC. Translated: CSGRQGAGGYTF.

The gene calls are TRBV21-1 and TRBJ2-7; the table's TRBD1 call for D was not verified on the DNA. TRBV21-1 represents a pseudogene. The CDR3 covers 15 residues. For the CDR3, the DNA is TGTGCCAGCAGCAAAGATCAGGAGACAGCTCACGAGCAGTACTTC. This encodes CASSKDQETAHEQYF.

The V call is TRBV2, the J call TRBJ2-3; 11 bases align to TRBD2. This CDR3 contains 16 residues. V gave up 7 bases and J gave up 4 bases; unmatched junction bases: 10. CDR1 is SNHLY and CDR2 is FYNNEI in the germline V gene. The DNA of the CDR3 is TGTGCCAGCACCGGGACTAGCGGCCTTTTCGCAGATACGCAGTATTTT. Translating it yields CASTGTSGLFADTQYF.

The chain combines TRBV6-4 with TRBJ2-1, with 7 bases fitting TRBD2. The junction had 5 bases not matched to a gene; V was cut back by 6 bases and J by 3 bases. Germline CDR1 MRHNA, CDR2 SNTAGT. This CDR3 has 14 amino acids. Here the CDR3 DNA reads TGTGCCAGCAGGCGGGACTATAGCTACAATGAGCAGTTCTTC. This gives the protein CASRRDYSYNEQFF.

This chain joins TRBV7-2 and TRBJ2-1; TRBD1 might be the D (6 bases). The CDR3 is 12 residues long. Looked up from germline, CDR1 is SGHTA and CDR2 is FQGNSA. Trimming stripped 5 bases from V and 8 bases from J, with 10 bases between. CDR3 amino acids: CASSLPGDEQFF. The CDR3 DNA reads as TGTGCCAGCAGCCTACCAGGGGATGAGCAGTTCTTC.